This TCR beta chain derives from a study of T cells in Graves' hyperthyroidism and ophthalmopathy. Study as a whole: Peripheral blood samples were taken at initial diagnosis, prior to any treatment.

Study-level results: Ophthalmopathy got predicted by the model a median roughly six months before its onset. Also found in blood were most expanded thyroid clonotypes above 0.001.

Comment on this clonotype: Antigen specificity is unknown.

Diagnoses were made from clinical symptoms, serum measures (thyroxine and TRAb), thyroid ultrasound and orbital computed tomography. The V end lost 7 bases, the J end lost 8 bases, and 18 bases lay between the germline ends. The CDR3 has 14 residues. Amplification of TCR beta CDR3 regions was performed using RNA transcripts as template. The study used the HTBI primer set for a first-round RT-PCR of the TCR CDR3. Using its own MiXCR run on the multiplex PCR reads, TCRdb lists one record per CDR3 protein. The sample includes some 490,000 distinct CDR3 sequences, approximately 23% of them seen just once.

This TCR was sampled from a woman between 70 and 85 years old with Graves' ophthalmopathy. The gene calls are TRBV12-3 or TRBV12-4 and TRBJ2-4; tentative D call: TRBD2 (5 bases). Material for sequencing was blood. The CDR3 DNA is TGTGCCAGCACCCCCCCCGGACGGCGGGACATTCAGTACTTC. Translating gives CASTPPGRRDIQYF.